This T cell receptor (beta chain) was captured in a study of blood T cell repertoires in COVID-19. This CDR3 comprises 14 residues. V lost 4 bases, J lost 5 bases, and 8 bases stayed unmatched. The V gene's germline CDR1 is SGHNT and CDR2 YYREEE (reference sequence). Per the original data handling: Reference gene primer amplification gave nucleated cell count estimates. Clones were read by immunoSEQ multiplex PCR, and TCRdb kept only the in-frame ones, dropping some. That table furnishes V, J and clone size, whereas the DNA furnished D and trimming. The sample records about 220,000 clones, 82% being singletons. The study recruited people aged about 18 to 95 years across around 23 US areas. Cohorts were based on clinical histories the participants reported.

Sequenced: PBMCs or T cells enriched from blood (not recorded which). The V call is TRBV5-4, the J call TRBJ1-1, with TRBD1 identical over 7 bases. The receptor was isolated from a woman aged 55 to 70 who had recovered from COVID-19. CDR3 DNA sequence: TGTGCCAGCAGCCGGGAAGGGGGCCTGACTGAAGCTTTCTTT. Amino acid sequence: CASSREGGLTEAFF. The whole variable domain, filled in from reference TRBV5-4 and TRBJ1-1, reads ETGVTQSPTHLIKTRGQQVTLRCSSQSGHNTVSWYQQALGQGPQFIFQYYREEENGRGNFPPRFSGLQFPNYSSELNVNALELDDSALYLCASSREGGLTEAFFGQGTRLTVV.